The rows below give T cell receptor beta chains drawn from one sample of a study of cytomegalovirus exposure and HLA in healthy donors. TCRdb keeps only in-frame clones here, not all; method: immunoSEQ multiplex PCR. The table includes some 110,000 clones, 65% to 80% detected once. The sample taken for sequencing was PBMCs. The source of these receptors is a man aged 55 to 69 in good health and CMV-seronegative. CDR3s include the opening cysteine and the closing phenylalanine or tryptophan. A D gene is named only where the DNA matches it firmly. The size field is filled for only some rows; it gives once, few, many or a size class.

.	TRBV27	TRBJ1-4	.	CASSLRGTTNEKLFF	TGTGCCAGCAGTTTGAGGGGGACAACTAATGAAAAACTGTTTTTT
.	TRBV9	TRBJ1-1	.	CASSVGGPNTEAFF	TGTGCCAGCAGCGTAGGGGGCCCGAACACTGAAGCTTTCTTT
TRBD2	TRBV14	TRBJ2-3	.	CASSRRTSSSTDTQYF	TGTGCCAGCAGTCGACGGACTAGCTCTAGCACAGATACGCAGTATTTT
.	TRBV18	TRBJ1-6	.	CASSPATGKLPLHF	TGTGCCAGCTCACCCGCTACAGGGAAATTACCCCTCCACTTT
.	TRBV18	TRBJ1-3	once	CASSPLLGRDTSGNTIYF	TGTGCCAGCTCACCACTGCTAGGACGGGACACTTCTGGAAACACCATATATTTT
.	TRBV7-3	TRBJ1-1	.	CASSLTLNTEAFF	TGTGCCAGCAGCTTAACCTTGAACACTGAAGCTTTCTTT
.	TRBV10-3	TRBJ1-1	.	CAISRASVDTEAFF	TGTGCCATCAGTCGCGCGAGCGTAGACACTGAAGCTTTCTTT
TRBD2	TRBV19	TRBJ2-7	few	CASSIGGLAGRSYEQYF	TGTGCCAGTAGTATAGGTGGACTAGCGGGGAGATCCTACGAGCAGTACTTC
TRBD2	TRBV6-5	TRBJ2-3	.	CASSVGGVTDTQYF	TGTGCCAGCAGCGTCGGGGGGGTGACAGATACGCAGTATTTT
TRBD2	TRBV5-4	TRBJ2-4	few	CASSIGTSGGTGGAKNIQYF	TGTGCCAGCAGCATTGGGACTAGCGGGGGGACGGGGGGGGCCAAAAACATTCAGTACTTC
TRBD1	TRBV7-2	TRBJ2-7	.	CASSVRQGASSYEQYF	TGTGCCAGCAGCGTTCGACAGGGGGCGTCCTCCTACGAGCAGTACTTC
.	TRBV4-3	TRBJ2-3	once	CASSPQGRGSTDTQYF	TGCGCCAGCAGCCCGCAAGGGCGGGGTTCGACAGATACGCAGTATTTT
.	TRBV30	TRBJ2-2	.	CAWRPGANTGELFF	TGTGCCTGGAGACCGGGGGCGAACACCGGGGAGCTGTTTTTT
.	TRBV30	TRBJ1-1	once	CACSGQPNTEAFF	TGTGCCTGCTCCGGACAGCCGAACACTGAAGCTTTCTTT
.	TRBV5-5	TRBJ1-6	.	CATERAAESSYNSPLHF	TGTGCCACCGAGCGGGCAGCTGAAAGCTCCTATAATTCACCCCTCCACTTT
TRBD1	TRBV19	TRBJ1-5	.	CASTYSDRGDNQPQHF	TGTGCCAGTACCTATTCGGACAGGGGGGACAATCAGCCCCAGCATTTT
.	TRBV4-2	TRBJ1-6	.	CASSLRTGNNSPLHF	TGTGCCAGCAGCCTAAGAACAGGGAATAATTCACCCCTCCACTTT
TRBD2	TRBV4-3	TRBJ2-1	.	CASSQDGSGGANEQFF	TGCGCCAGCAGCCAAGACGGTAGCGGGGGGGCCAATGAGCAGTTCTTC
.	TRBV4-3	TRBJ2-3	.	CASSQYSGPTDTQYF	TGCGCCAGCAGCCAATACAGCGGGCCTACAGATACGCAGTATTTT
.	TRBV7-2	TRBJ1-2	once	CASSAQGNGYTF	TGTGCCAGCAGCGCCCAGGGAAATGGCTACACCTTC
.	TRBV14	TRBJ1-5	.	CASSHTRVKRSQPQHF	TGTGCCAGCAGCCATACCAGGGTGAAGCGCAGTCAGCCCCAGCATTTT
TRBD2	TRBV6-6	TRBJ2-1	.	CASSSTSGGAWNEQFF	TGTGCCAGCAGTTCGACTAGCGGGGGGGCCTGGAATGAGCAGTTCTTC
.	TRBV7-3	TRBJ2-1	.	CASSLQGTFGAEQFF	TGTGCCAGCAGCTTACAGGGGACCTTTGGGGCTGAGCAGTTCTTC
TRBD2	TRBV7-9	TRBJ2-1	few	CASIRSGGGYEQFF	TGTGCCAGCATACGTAGCGGGGGAGGGTATGAGCAGTTCTTC
.	TRBV7-8	TRBJ1-3	.	CASSLETPRTVGNTIYF	TGTGCCAGCAGCTTAGAAACCCCACGGACAGTCGGAAACACCATATATTTT
TRBD1	TRBV4-2	TRBJ2-1	.	CASSQSQGAASYNEQFF	TGTGCCAGCAGCCAATCCCAGGGGGCGGCCTCCTACAATGAGCAGTTCTTC
.	TRBV7-2	TRBJ2-3	.	CASSLNRGGDTQYF	TGTGCCAGCAGCTTAAATAGGGGGGGAGATACGCAGTATTTT
TRBD1	TRBV5-1	TRBJ1-1	.	CASRGTGPNTEAFF	TGCGCCAGCCGAGGGACAGGCCCGAACACTGAAGCTTTCTTT
TRBD2	TRBV5-4	TRBJ2-1	few	CASSSRGGKDSEQFF	TGTGCCAGCAGCTCCCGGGGGGGCAAAGATAGTGAGCAGTTCTTC
TRBD2	TRBV7-2	TRBJ2-3	.	CASSRSGQGTRGLTDTQYF	TGTGCCAGCAGCCGAAGTGGTCAAGGGACTAGGGGCCTCACAGATACGCAGTATTTT
TRBD1	TRBV6-1	TRBJ1-2	.	CASSTSGTGMGGYTF	TGTGCCAGCAGTACCTCCGGGACAGGGATGGGGGGCTACACCTTC
TRBD2	TRBV7-2	TRBJ2-1	.	CASSLGFSGDNEQFF	TGTGCCAGCAGCCTAGGGTTCAGCGGGGACAATGAGCAGTTCTTC
.	TRBV18	TRBJ1-2	.	CASSPPTPQGYTF	TGTGCCAGCTCACCACCAACACCTCAGGGCTACACCTTC
.	TRBV7-2	TRBJ1-2	.	CASSFGSGDTF	TGTGCCAGCAGCTTCGGATCGGGTGACACCTTC
TRBD1	TRBV15	TRBJ1-4	.	CATSRVLGTGDEKLFF	TGTGCCACCAGCAGAGTTTTAGGGACAGGGGATGAAAAACTGTTTTTT
TRBD1	TRBV6-5	TRBJ1-2	.	CASSYDRGYYGYTF	TGTGCCAGCAGTTACGACAGGGGGTACTATGGCTACACCTTC
.	TRBV28	TRBJ2-1	.	CASSFPLYNEQFF	TGTGCCAGCAGTTTCCCACTTTACAATGAGCAGTTCTTC
TRBD1	TRBV18	TRBJ2-5	.	CASSRDSQETQYF	TGTGCCAGCTCCCGGGACAGCCAAGAGACCCAGTACTTC
.	TRBV7-6	TRBJ1-6	.	CASSFQEGSPLHF	TGTGCCAGCAGCTTTCAGGAAGGCTCACCCCTCCACTTT
.	TRBV12-5	TRBJ1-1	.	CASGPPTENTEAFF	TGTGCTAGTGGTCCCCCCACAGAGAACACTGAAGCTTTCTTT
TRBD2	TRBV6-5	TRBJ2-1	.	CASSYSPSGHYNEQFF	TGTGCCAGCAGTTACTCACCTAGCGGGCATTACAATGAGCAGTTCTTC
.	TRBV19	TRBJ1-5	.	CASSIGRTRGIYQPQHF	TGTGCCAGTAGTATAGGGCGGACCCGAGGGATTTATCAGCCCCAGCATTTT
TRBD1	TRBV5-1	TRBJ2-5	few	CASSRQGVQGTQYF	TGCGCCAGCAGCAGACAGGGAGTACAGGGGACCCAGTACTTC
.	TRBV10-3	TRBJ2-1	.	CAISESVGVDYNEQFF	TGTGCCATCAGTGAGTCAGTAGGAGTAGACTACAATGAGCAGTTCTTC
.	TRBV28	TRBJ1-4	.	CASTTTNEKLFF	TGTGCCAGCACCACAACTAATGAAAAACTGTTTTTT
TRBD1	TRBV29-1	TRBJ1-1	.	CSSSDRGIDTEAFF	TGCAGCAGTTCGGACAGGGGGATTGACACTGAAGCTTTCTTT
TRBD1	TRBV5-4	TRBJ2-6	.	CASSLLNRGIPGANVLTF	TGTGCCAGCAGCTTATTAAACAGGGGAATCCCTGGGGCCAACGTCCTGACTTTC
.	TRBV5-1	TRBJ2-4	.	CASSLAYGSQNIQYF	TGCGCCAGCAGCTTGGCTTACGGTTCCCAAAACATTCAGTACTTC
TRBD2	TRBV7-2	TRBJ2-7	few	CASSRTSGGSPTYEQYF	TGTGCCAGCAGCCGGACTAGCGGGGGGTCACCTACCTACGAGCAGTACTTC
TRBD2	TRBV6-4	TRBJ2-5	.	CASSGGAGPTQYF	TGTGCCAGTAGCGGGGGGGCGGGGCCGACCCAGTACTTC
.	TRBV21-1	TRBJ2-1	.	CASSKGRQIEDEQFF	TGTGCCAGCAGCAAAGGGAGACAGATTGAGGATGAGCAGTTCTTC
.	TRBV30	TRBJ2-7	few	CAWTGSSYEQYF	TGTGCCTGGACAGGCAGCTCCTACGAGCAGTACTTC
.	TRBV19	TRBJ1-5	.	CASSSPDGIEPQHF	TGTGCCAGTAGTTCTCCTGACGGGATAGAGCCCCAGCATTTT
TRBD1	TRBV6-1	TRBJ1-6	.	CASYYRGTYNSPLHF	TGTGCCAGCTACTACAGGGGAACCTATAATTCACCCCTCCACTTT
.	TRBV4-3	TRBJ1-3	.	CASSPEGAGNTIYF	TGCGCCAGCAGCCCGGAAGGGGCAGGAAACACCATATATTTT
TRBD2	TRBV7-9	TRBJ2-2	.	CASSSDSGGTTGELFF	TGTGCCAGCAGCTCCGATAGCGGGGGAACCACCGGGGAGCTGTTTTTT
TRBD1	TRBV28	TRBJ2-1	.	CASSSSGTGSNEQFF	TGTGCCAGCAGTTCTTCCGGGACAGGGAGCAATGAGCAGTTCTTC